This T cell receptor (beta chain) comes out of a study of blood T cells in healthy people across ages. General study findings and limits: Considered underestimates were the diversity estimates obtained from one million T cells. The CMV status of each donor remained undetermined, and this could have confounded shifts in expanded clonotypes. In older individuals, TCR beta diversity per million T cells was lower, falling roughly linearly with age.

The authors ran a second PCR of about 6 to 11 cycles using a sample-barcoded 5' primer and a J-beta primer mix. TCRdb itself ran the 5' RACE reads through MiXCR, one entry per CDR3 protein. Among 790,000 or so distinct CDR3 sequences listed, 56% were seen once. Trimming removed 8 bases from V and 5 bases from J, with 18 bases in between. Germline V gene data show CDR1 as MDHEN and CDR2 as SYDVKM. The CDR3 consists of 14 residues. This clonotype was seen a handful of times. What it recognizes is unknown. The chain joins TRBV28 to TRBJ2-5; D may be TRBD2 (7 bases). The sequence was collected from a man aged 40-55 years in good health. Sequencing was carried out using blood. CDR3 in DNA: TGTGCCAGCGAAAGGGGGGGGCGGCGTGAGACCCAGTACTTC. Protein product: CASERGGRRETQYF.